The 20 T cell receptor beta chains in this list originate from one sample, sequenced in a study of ipilimumab plus nivolumab after autologous stem cell transplantation. The assay was immunoSEQ multiplex PCR, and TCRdb's table has in-frame clones only and misses some. The table records approximately 80,000 clones, 65% to 85% of them present only once. Material: PBMCs, obtained in a trial of ipilimumab plus nivolumab as post-transplant consolidation. These receptors came from a male donor with diffuse large B-cell lymphoma.

This chain links TRBV6-6 with TRBJ1-1; D perhaps matches TRBD1 (5 bases). Germline lookup yields CDR1 MNHNY and CDR2 SVGAGI (reference sequence). The CDR3 consists of 14 residues. V lost 5 bases and J 2 bases, leaving 12 bases between the germline ends. As DNA, the CDR3 is TGTGCCAGCAGTCCCTCCCGGGACAACACTGAAGCTTTCTTT. Encoded protein: CASSPSRDNTEAFF.

DNA for the CDR3: TGCGCCAGCAGCTTGAACGGTGAAAAACTGTTTTTT. Translation: CASSLNGEKLFF. This chain joins TRBV5-1 and TRBJ1-4; D gene ambiguous. The V gene's germline CDR1 is SGHRS and CDR2 YFSETQ. The CDR3 has 12 amino acids. Trimming cost V 1 base and J 7 bases, with 5 bases left between them.

V usage is TRBV5-6 and J usage is TRBJ2-3; D is unclear. Looked up from germline, CDR1 is SGHDT and CDR2 is YYEEEE. This CDR3 is built from 15 residues. Trimming removed 4 bases from V and 3 bases from J, with 15 bases in between. In nucleotides, the CDR3 is TGTGCCAGCAGCCGTCCGAATATGGGAACAGATACGCAGTATTTT. Amino acid sequence: CASSRPNMGTDTQYF.

The V and J genes are TRBV19 and TRBJ2-2; D not certain. This CDR3 is built from 14 residues. Germline assignment: CDR1 LNHDA and CDR2 SQIVND (reference sequence). Trimming removed 7 bases from V and 1 base from J, with 10 bases in between. In nucleotides, the CDR3 is TGTGCCAGTAAGGCTCCAGGGAACACCGGGGAGCTGTTTTTT. Amino acid sequence: CASKAPGNTGELFF.

The V call is TRBV5-4, the J call TRBJ2-5; D might be TRBD2 (6 bases). V lost 4 bases, J lost 3 bases, and 19 bases lay in between. Germline V gene sequence: CDR1 SGHNT, CDR2 YYREEE (reference sequence). The CDR3 is 16 residues long. This chain's CDR3 is CASSHRDAGRKETQYF. CDR3 sequence (DNA): TGTGCCAGCAGCCACCGTGACGCAGGGAGGAAAGAGACCCAGTACTTC.

The rearrangement links TRBV18 to TRBJ2-5; 7 bases agree with TRBD2. Per the germline V gene, CDR1 is KGHSH and CDR2 is LQKENI. The V and J ends lost 2 bases and 4 bases, in that order; junction bases with no gene match: 4. The length of the CDR3 is 14 residues. The CDR3 DNA is TGTGCCAGCTCACCAGGACTAGTCGGAGAGACCCAGTACTTC. Translated: CASSPGLVGETQYF. The variable domain in full, completed from reference TRBV18 and TRBJ2-5, reads NAGVMQNPRHLVRRRGQEARLRCSPMKGHSHVYWYRQLPEEGLKFMVYLQKENIIDESGMPKERFSAEFPKEGPSILRIQQVVRGDSAAYFCASSPGLVGETQYFGPGTRLLVL.

The chain has TRBV30 and TRBJ2-7; 8 bases fit TRBD1. J lost 4 bases, V lost 4 bases, and 9 bases had no gene match. Germline V gene sequence: CDR1 GTSNPN, CDR2 SVGIG (reference sequence). CDR3 length equals 14 residues. The CDR3 DNA sequence: TGTGCCTGGACCCCCCGGGACAGGAGATACGAGCAGTACTTC. This gives the protein CAWTPRDRRYEQYF.

The chain carries TRBV5-1 and TRBJ1-5, with D possibly being TRBD1 (6 bases). Germline V lookup: CDR1 SGHRS, CDR2 YFSETQ. Trimming shortened V by 5 bases and J by 4 bases, and 16 bases separated the two germline ends. This CDR3 comprises 15 residues. The CDR3 region has the DNA TGCGCCAGCAGACTGTCGACAGGATCAAATCAGCCCCAGCATTTT. Translation gives CASRLSTGSNQPQHF.

The V and J genes are TRBV18 and TRBJ1-1; 7 bases are a match to TRBD1. Germline CDR1 and CDR2: KGHSH and LQKENI. CDR3 size: 16 residues. V shed 3 bases and J 1 base; nucleotides not matched to a gene: 8. CDR3 DNA: TGTGCCAGCTCACCTAGACAGGGTATTGGGAACACTGAAGCTTTCTTT. Its translation is CASSPRQGIGNTEAFF.

This chain uses TRBV5-1 with TRBJ1-2; D remains ambiguous. The V and J ends lost 5 bases and 2 bases respectively, with 10 bases between them. The CDR3 is 13 residues long. CDR1 is SGHRS, CDR2 YFSETQ, per germline. The DNA of the CDR3 is TGCGCCAGCAGTCCCGGCGCAAACTATGGCTACACCTTC. Translation gives CASSPGANYGYTF.

This clone appeared a few times. The rearrangement uses TRBV7-2 and TRBJ1-2, with a tentative D call TRBD1 (5 bases). V lost 1 base and J lost 7, with 7 bases in between. Germline loops: CDR1 SGHTA, CDR2 FQGNSA. The CDR3 sequence is 12 residues long. CDR3 loop: CASSLEGAGYTF. The CDR3 DNA reads as TGTGCCAGCAGCTTAGAAGGGGCTGGCTACACCTTC. Using reference TRBV7-2 and TRBJ1-2 for the parts outside the CDR3, the full variable domain is GAGVSQSPSNKVTEKGKDVELRCDPISGHTALYWYRQSLGQGLEFLIYFQGNSAPDKSGLPSDRFSAERTGGSVSTLTIQRTQQEDSAVYLCASSLEGAGYTFGSGTRLTVV.

The rearrangement links TRBV27 to TRBJ1-5; TRBD1 matches 11 bases. Germline trimming cut 6 bases from V and 5 bases from J; bases unmatched to any gene: 6. There are 15 residues in the CDR3. Germline CDR1 is MNHEY and CDR2 is SMNVEV (reference sequence). The CDR3 nucleotides are TGTGCCAGCAGGCAAGGACAGGGGGCCTATCAGCCCCAGCATTTT. The encoded protein is CASRQGQGAYQPQHF.

V and J are TRBV5-4 and TRBJ1-1; D possibly corresponds to TRBD1 (5 bases). The length of the CDR3 is 16 residues. Trimming pared 2 bases from V and 0 bases from J, leaving 14 bases between. Germline lookup yields CDR1 SGHNT and CDR2 YYREEE (reference sequence). The CDR3 sequence: CASSFSPGLMNTEAFF. DNA of the CDR3: TGTGCCAGCAGCTTTTCACCGGGACTTATGAACACTGAAGCTTTCTTT.

The rearrangement links TRBV18 to TRBJ2-5; D gene ambiguous. The CDR3 loop spans 15 amino acids. The germline CDR1 and CDR2 sequences are KGHSH and LQKENI. Between the trimmed V and J ends, which lost 0 bases and 7 bases, there was a span of 15 bases. The CDR3 sequence is CASSPPTPVEGTQYF. Written as DNA, the CDR3 is TGTGCCAGCTCACCACCGACACCGGTCGAAGGGACCCAGTACTTC.

V is TRBV19 and J is TRBJ1-4, with a possible D match to TRBD1 (5 bases). Germline assignment: CDR1 LNHDA and CDR2 SQIVND (reference sequence). Deletions cut 4 bases from V and 0 bases from J, with 9 bases between. There are 15 residues in the CDR3. CDR3 sequence: CASSTGLSTNEKLFF. The CDR3 bases are TGTGCCAGTAGTACAGGGTTATCAACTAATGAAAAACTGTTTTTT.

This clone was detected only once. The chain recombines TRBV5-4 with TRBJ2-7; 8 bases match TRBD2. This CDR3 region has 13 residues. Germline CDR1 is SGHNT and CDR2 is YYREEE (reference sequence). V lost 7 bases, J lost 1 base, and 4 bases stayed unmatched. CDR3 protein: CASRGGTSYEQYF. The CDR3 nucleotides read TGTGCCAGCCGCGGGGGGACTTCCTACGAGCAGTACTTC.

The rearrangement uses TRBV5-4 and TRBJ2-5; D not certain. V was pared by 4 bases and J by 5 bases, with 12 bases between. The CDR3 sequence is 13 residues long. Germline CDR1 and CDR2: SGHNT and YYREEE (reference sequence). In DNA, the CDR3 is TGTGCCAGCAGCATGGAACCCGGTGAGACCCAGTACTTC. This codes for CASSMEPGETQYF.

The chain joins TRBV18 to TRBJ2-1; tentatively, D is TRBD2 (5 bases). The germline V gene has CDR1 KGHSH and CDR2 LQKENI. Trimming shortened V by 4 bases and J by 7 bases, and 17 bases separated the two germline ends. The CDR3 runs 15 residues. CDR3: CASSLRKQRWNEQFF. CDR3 nucleotides: TGTGCCAGCTCACTTAGGAAACAGCGGTGGAATGAGCAGTTCTTC.

This sequence joins TRBV6-5 and TRBJ2-2; tentatively, D is TRBD1 (6 bases). The CDR3 is made up of 15 amino acids. Between the trimmed V and J ends, which lost 7 bases and 4 bases, there was a span of 16 bases. Germline lookup yields CDR1 MNHEY and CDR2 SVGAGI. CDR3 sequence: CASTETGLGTGELFF. CDR3 coding DNA: TGTGCCAGCACCGAAACAGGGTTGGGCACCGGGGAGCTGTTTTTT.

The CDR3 loop reads CSAKEDREIQYF. In DNA, the CDR3 is TGCAGCGCAAAGGAAGACAGGGAAATTCAGTACTTC. The chain employs TRBV29-1 and TRBJ2-4, with 7 nucleotides matching TRBD1. This CDR3 has 12 residues. The V segment lost 7 bases and the J segment 10 bases; nucleotides outside the gene matches: 10. CDR1 SQVTM and CDR2 ANQGSEA come from the germline V gene.